The entry below gives a single T cell receptor (beta chain) sequence along with its context. The antigen remains unidentified. Indicated treatment: over 15 received Ad26.COV2.S at low or high dose, single or two shots; about 5 received placebo; per-sample allocation not given. Samples came from day 63 after the first vaccine or placebo injection. TCRdb's table, derived via immunoSEQ multiplex PCR, lists solely in-frame clones and lacks some. The sample consists of some 500,000 clones, 80% to 90% of them appearing once. The data derive from a study of Ad26.COV2.S vaccination and SARS-CoV-2 variants. Overall study findings and caveats: With respect to non-spike TCR breadth, vaccine and placebo recipients were similar. Analyses that measured TCR breadth and depth may have underestimated total T cell responses. Responses of spike-specific T cells (both CD8+ and CD4+) reportedly showed substantial breadth after vaccination.

The material was peripheral blood, obtained in a trial of Ad26.COV2.S vaccine versus placebo. This TCR was sampled from a person aged 18-65 years who received the Ad26.COV2.S COVID-19 vaccine or a placebo.

CDR3 sequence (DNA): TGTGCCAGCAGCCAAGGGACAGGGTCTAACTATGGCTACACCTTC. Amino acid sequence: CASSQGTGSNYGYTF. V is TRBV3-1 (or the pseudogene TRBV3-2) and J is TRBJ1-2; the match to TRBD1 covers 8 bases. Germline CDR1 LGHDT, CDR2 YNNKEL (reference sequence). V was pared by 1 base and J by 0 bases, with 1 base of the junction left unmatched. The CDR3 contains 15 residues.